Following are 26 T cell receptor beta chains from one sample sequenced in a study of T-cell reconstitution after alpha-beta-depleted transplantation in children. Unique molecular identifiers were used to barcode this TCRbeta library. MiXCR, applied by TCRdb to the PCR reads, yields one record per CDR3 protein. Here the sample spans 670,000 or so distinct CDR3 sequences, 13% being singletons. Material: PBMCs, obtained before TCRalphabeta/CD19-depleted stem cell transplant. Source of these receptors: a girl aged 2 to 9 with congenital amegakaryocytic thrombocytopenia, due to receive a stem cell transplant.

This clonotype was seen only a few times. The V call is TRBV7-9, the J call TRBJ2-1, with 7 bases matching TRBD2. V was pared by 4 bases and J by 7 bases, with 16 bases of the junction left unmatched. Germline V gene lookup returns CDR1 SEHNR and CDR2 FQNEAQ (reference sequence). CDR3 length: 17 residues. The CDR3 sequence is CASSSMGGIARINEQFF. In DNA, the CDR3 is TGTGCCAGCAGCTCCATGGGGGGGATAGCGCGGATAAATGAGCAGTTCTTC.

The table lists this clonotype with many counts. CDR3 amino acids: CASSVDSGSAYEQYF. DNA for the CDR3: TGTGCCAGCAGCGTAGATAGCGGGAGCGCCTACGAGCAGTACTTC. This chain connects TRBV9 to TRBJ2-7; 9 bases agree with TRBD2. CDR3 size: 15 residues. Looked up from germline, CDR1 is SGDLS and CDR2 is YYNGEE. The V and J ends lost 0 bases and 2 bases, in that order; junction bases with no gene match: 3.

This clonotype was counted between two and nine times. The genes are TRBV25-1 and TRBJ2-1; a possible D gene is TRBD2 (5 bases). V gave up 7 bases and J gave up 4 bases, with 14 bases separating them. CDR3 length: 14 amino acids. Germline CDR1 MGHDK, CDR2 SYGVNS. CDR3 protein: CASTTNRRYNEQFF. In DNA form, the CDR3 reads TGTGCCAGCACTACCAATCGGAGGTACAATGAGCAGTTCTTC. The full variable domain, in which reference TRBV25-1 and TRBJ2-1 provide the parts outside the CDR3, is EADIYQTPRYLVIGTGKKITLECSQTMGHDKMYWYQQDPGMELHLIHYSYGVNSTEKGDLSSESTVSRIRTEHFPLTLESARPSHTSQYLCASTTNRRYNEQFFGPGTRLTVL.

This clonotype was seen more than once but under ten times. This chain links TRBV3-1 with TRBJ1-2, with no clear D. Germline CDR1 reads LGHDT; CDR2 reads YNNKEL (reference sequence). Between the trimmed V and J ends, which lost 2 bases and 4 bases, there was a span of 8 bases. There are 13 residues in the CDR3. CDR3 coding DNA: TGTGCCAGCAGCCAAATGTCGCTCTATGGCTACACCTTC. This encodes CASSQMSLYGYTF.

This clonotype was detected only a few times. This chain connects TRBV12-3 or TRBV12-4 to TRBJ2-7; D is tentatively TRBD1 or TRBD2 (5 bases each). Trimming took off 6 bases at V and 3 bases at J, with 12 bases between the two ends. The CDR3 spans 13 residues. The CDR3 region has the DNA TGTGCCAGCAGGTCCGGGACGGACTACGAGCAGTACTTC. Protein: CASRSGTDYEQYF.

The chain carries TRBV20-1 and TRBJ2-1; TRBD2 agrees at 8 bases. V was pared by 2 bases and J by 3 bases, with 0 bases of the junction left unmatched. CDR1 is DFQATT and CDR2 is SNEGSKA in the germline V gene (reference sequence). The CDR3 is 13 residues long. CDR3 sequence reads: CSARLAGYNEQFF. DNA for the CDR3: TGCAGTGCTAGACTAGCGGGCTACAATGAGCAGTTCTTC.

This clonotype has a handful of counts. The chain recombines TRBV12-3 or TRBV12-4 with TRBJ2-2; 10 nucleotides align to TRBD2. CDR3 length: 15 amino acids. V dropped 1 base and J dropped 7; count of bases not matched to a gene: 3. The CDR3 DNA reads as TGTGCCAGCAGTTTAGGTCTAGCGGGAGACGGGGAGCTGTTTTTT. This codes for CASSLGLAGDGELFF.

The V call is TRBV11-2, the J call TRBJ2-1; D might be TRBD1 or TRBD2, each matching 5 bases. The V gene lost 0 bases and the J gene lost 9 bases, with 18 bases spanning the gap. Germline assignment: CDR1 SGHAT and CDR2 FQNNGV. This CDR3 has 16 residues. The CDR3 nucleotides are TGTGCCAGCAGCTTAGACCTAGCCTCTACCCAGGGTGAGCAGTTCTTC. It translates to CASSLDLASTQGEQFF.

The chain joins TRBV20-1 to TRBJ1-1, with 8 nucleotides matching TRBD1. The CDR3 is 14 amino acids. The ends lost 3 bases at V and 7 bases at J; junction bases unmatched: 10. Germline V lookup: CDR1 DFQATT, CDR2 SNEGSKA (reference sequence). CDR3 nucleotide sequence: TGCAGTGCTAGGGCCACAGGGGGAACTCTTGAAGCTTTCTTT. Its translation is CSARATGGTLEAFF.

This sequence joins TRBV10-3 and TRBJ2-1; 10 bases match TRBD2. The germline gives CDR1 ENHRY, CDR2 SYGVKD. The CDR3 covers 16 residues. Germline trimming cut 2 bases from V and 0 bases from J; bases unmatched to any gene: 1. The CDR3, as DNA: TGTGCCATCAGTGAGCCTAGCGGGAGCTCCTACAATGAGCAGTTCTTC. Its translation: CAISEPSGSSYNEQFF.

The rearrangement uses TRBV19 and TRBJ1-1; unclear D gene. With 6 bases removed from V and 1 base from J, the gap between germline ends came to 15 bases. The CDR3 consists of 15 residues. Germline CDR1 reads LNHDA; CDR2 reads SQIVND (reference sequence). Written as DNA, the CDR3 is TGTGCCAGTAGCGTTATCCCTACAGCGAACACTGAAGCTTTCTTT. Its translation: CASSVIPTANTEAFF.

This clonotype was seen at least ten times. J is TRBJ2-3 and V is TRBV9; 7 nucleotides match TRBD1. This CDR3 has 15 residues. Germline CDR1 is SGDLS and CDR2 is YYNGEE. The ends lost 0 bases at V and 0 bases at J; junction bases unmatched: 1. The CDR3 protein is CASSVGQGSTDTQYF. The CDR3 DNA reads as TGTGCCAGCAGCGTAGGACAGGGAAGCACAGATACGCAGTATTTT.

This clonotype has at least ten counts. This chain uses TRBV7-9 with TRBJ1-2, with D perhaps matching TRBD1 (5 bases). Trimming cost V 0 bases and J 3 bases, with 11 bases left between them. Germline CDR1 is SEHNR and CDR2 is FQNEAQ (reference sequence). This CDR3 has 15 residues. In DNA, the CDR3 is TGTGCCAGCAGCTTAGCGCTGGGGGTGGACTATGGCTACACCTTC. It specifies CASSLALGVDYGYTF.

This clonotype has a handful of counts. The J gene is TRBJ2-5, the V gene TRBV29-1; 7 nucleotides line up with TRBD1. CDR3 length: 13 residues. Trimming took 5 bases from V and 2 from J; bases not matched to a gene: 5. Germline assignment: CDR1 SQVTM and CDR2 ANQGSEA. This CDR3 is CSVNRGTQETQYF. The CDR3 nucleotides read TGCAGCGTTAACAGGGGTACTCAAGAGACCCAGTACTTC.

The DNA for the CDR3 is TGCAGTGCTAGAAGTCCAACGGGGGAGACCCAGTACTTC. Its protein product is CSARSPTGETQYF. The chain joins TRBV20-1 to TRBJ2-5; D may be TRBD2 (5 bases). V lost 2 bases and J lost 5, with 12 bases in between. The CDR3 consists of 13 residues. The germline V gene has CDR1 DFQATT and CDR2 SNEGSKA (reference sequence).

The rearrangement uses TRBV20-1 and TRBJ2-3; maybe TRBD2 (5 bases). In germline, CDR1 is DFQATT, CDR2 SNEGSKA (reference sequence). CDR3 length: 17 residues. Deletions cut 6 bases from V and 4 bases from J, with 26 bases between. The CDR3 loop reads CSATRAGVWLEADTQYF. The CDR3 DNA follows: TGCAGTGCAACCCGGGCCGGGGTATGGCTAGAAGCAGATACGCAGTATTTT.

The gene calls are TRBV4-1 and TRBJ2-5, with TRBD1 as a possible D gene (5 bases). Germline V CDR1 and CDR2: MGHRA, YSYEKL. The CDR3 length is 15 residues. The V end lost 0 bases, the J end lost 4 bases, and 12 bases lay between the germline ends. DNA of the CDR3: TGCGCCAGCAGCCAAGATTTGGGGCTGCGAGAGACCCAGTACTTC. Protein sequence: CASSQDLGLRETQYF.

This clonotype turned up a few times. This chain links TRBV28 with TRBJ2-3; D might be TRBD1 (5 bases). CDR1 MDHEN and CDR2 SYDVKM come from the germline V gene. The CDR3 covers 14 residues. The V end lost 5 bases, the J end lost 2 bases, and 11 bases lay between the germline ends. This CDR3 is CASSGPDNTDTQYF. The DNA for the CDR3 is TGTGCCAGCAGTGGCCCGGACAACACAGATACGCAGTATTTT.

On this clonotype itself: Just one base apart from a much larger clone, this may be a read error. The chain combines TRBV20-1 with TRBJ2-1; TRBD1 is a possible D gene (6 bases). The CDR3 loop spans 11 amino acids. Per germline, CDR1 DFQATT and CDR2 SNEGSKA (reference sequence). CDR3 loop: CNARQADEQFF. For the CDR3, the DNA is TGCAATGCTAGACAGGCGGATGAGCAGTTCTTC.

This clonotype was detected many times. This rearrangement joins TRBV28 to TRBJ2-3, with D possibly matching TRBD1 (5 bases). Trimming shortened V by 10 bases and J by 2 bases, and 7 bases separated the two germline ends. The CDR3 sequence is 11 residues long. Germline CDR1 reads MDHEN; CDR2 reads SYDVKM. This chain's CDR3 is CATTDTDTQYF. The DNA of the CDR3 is TGTGCCACGACAGACACAGATACGCAGTATTTT.

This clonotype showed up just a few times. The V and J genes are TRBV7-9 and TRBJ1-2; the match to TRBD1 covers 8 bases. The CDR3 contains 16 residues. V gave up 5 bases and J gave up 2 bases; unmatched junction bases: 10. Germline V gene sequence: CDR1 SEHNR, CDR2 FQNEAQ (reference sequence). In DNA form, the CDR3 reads TGTGCCAGCAGCAATGAGGGGACAGGAACCAACTATGGCTACACCTTC. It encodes CASSNEGTGTNYGYTF.

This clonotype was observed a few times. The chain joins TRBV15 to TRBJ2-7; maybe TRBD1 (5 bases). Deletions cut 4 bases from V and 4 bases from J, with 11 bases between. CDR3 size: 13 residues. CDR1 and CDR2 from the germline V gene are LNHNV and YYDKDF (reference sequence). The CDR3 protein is CATSTAGYYEQYF. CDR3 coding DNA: TGTGCCACCAGCACTGCAGGGTATTACGAGCAGTACTTC.

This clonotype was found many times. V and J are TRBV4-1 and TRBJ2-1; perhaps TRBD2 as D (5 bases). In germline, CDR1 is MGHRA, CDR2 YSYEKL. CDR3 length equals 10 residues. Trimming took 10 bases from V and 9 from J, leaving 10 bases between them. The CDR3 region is CATLRGEQFF. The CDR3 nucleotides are TGCGCCACTCTCCGGGGTGAGCAGTTCTTC.

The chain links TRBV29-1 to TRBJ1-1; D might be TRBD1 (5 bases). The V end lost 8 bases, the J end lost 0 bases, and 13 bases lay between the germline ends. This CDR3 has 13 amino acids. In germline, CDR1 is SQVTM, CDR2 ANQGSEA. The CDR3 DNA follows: TGCAGCCTTGTCCCAGGGATGAACACTGAAGCTTTCTTT. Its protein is CSLVPGMNTEAFF.

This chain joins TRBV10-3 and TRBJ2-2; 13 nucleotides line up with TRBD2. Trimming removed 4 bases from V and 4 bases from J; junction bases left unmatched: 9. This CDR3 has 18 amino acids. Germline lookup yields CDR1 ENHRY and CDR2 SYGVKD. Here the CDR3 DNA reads TGTGCCATCAGTGTCGGACTAGCGGGAGAGGTTGTCACCGGGGAGCTGTTTTTT. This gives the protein CAISVGLAGEVVTGELFF.

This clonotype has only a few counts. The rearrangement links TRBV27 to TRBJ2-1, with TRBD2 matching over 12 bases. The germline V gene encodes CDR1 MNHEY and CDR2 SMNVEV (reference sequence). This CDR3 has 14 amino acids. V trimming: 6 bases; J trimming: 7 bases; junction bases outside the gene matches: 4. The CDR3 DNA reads TGTGCCAGCAGACGCCTAGCGGGAGGGAATGAGCAGTTCTTC. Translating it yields CASRRLAGGNEQFF.